There are many counts of the clone carrying this TCR beta chain. The data originate from a study of regulatory T cells in long-lasting Graves disease. Libraries of TCR beta came from iRepertoire HTBI primers plus Arm-PCR of CDR3 regions. Original processing notes: The samples included around 60 TRBV and 14 to 15 TRBJ segments. TCRdb passed the multiplex PCR reads through MiXCR, listing each CDR3 protein once. The V and J calls here are based on TCRdb, not the publication. The table lists 550,000 or so distinct CDR3 sequences, around 12% of them singletons. As for time point: newly diagnosed GD, antithyroid drugs for less than 3 months. The TCR library used RNA extracted from PBMCs. These data are also associated with another study on T cells in Graves' hyperthyroidism and ophthalmopathy.

The sequenced sample was peripheral blood mononuclear cells (PBMCs), obtained at new diagnosis, from a patient treated with antithyroid drugs. The receptor was derived from a woman aged 30 to 39 with Graves disease.

The chain's CDR3 is CSAVRGNQPQHF. The CDR3 DNA sequence: TGCAGTGCTGTGCGAGGTAATCAGCCCCAGCATTTT. V usage is TRBV20-1 and J usage is TRBJ1-5, with D uncertain. The V and J ends lost 5 bases and 4 bases respectively, with 9 bases between them. The germline V gene encodes CDR1 DFQATT and CDR2 SNEGSKA (reference sequence). The CDR3 extends over 12 amino acids.